A selection of T cell receptor beta chains follows, all from one sample in a study of response to subunit inactivated influenza vaccine. MiXCR was run by TCRdb on the RT-PCR reads, yielding one entry per CDR3 protein. Among more than 550,000 distinct CDR3 sequences, about 11% were seen once, and the ten largest hold around 10%. This same sample was also part of a study on T cells expressing NK-cell markers.

Source: PBMCs from blood, taken on the day of vaccination. These receptors were obtained from a man aged 45 to 65 who received an inactivated influenza vaccine. Both conserved end residues are part of each CDR3. Fields, in order: D gene, J gene, clone size, V gene, CDR3 DNA, CDR3 protein. D genes are given only for firm matches. Rows may omit the clone size; those that give it use once, few, many or a size class.

d_call: TRBD1
j_call: TRBJ1-2
clone_size: .
v_call: TRBV15
cdr3_nt: TGTGCCACCAGCAGAGATCTGGTAGGACAGGGGAGTGGAGGCTACACCTTC
cdr3_aa: CATSRDLVGQGSGGYTF

d_call: .
j_call: TRBJ2-7
clone_size: .
v_call: TRBV4-1
cdr3_nt: TGCGCCAGCAGCCATCCTCAGCGTGTAGACGAGCAGTACTTC
cdr3_aa: CASSHPQRVDEQYF

d_call: TRBD2
j_call: TRBJ2-3
clone_size: many
v_call: TRBV5-1
cdr3_nt: TGCGCCAGCAGCTCTACAACCAAAATAGCGGGGGGCCTTTTGGGTACGCAGTATTTT
cdr3_aa: CASSSTTKIAGGLLGTQYF

d_call: .
j_call: TRBJ2-4
clone_size: .
v_call: TRBV5-1
cdr3_nt: TGCGCCAGCAGCTTGGGACCGCCAGGGGACATTCAGTACTTC
cdr3_aa: CASSLGPPGDIQYF

d_call: .
j_call: TRBJ2-1
clone_size: many
v_call: TRBV7-2
cdr3_nt: TGTGCCAGCAGCTTGGGACCGCCTTCCTACAATGAGCAGTTCTTC
cdr3_aa: CASSLGPPSYNEQFF

d_call: .
j_call: TRBJ2-5
clone_size: few
v_call: TRBV7-2
cdr3_nt: TGTGCCAGCAGCTTCATAGGAACACGAGAGACCCAGTACTTC
cdr3_aa: CASSFIGTRETQYF

d_call: .
j_call: TRBJ1-2
clone_size: few
v_call: TRBV10-3
cdr3_nt: TGTGCCGTACAAGGCGCTCCTAACTATGGCTACACCTTC
cdr3_aa: CAVQGAPNYGYTF

d_call: .
j_call: TRBJ2-5
clone_size: few
v_call: TRBV10-3
cdr3_nt: TGTGCCATCGGAGGCGGAGGGCCAGAGACCCAGTACTTC
cdr3_aa: CAIGGGGPETQYF

d_call: .
j_call: TRBJ1-2
clone_size: .
v_call: TRBV3-1
cdr3_nt: TGTGCCAGCAGCCCCAGGGGTGGCTATGGCTACACCTTC
cdr3_aa: CASSPRGGYGYTF

d_call: .
j_call: TRBJ2-3
clone_size: .
v_call: TRBV10-3
cdr3_nt: TGTGCCATCAGCCCAACGTCAGATACGCAGTATTTT
cdr3_aa: CAISPTSDTQYF

d_call: .
j_call: TRBJ2-7
clone_size: .
v_call: TRBV2
cdr3_nt: TGTGCCAGCAGTCATACAAGCCGCCTGGGGTCCTACGAGCAGTACTTC
cdr3_aa: CASSHTSRLGSYEQYF

d_call: .
j_call: TRBJ1-5
clone_size: few
v_call: TRBV20-1
cdr3_nt: TGCAGTGCTGGGGCTATGAATGGCAATCAGCCCCAGCATTTT
cdr3_aa: CSAGAMNGNQPQHF

d_call: .
j_call: TRBJ2-7
clone_size: many
v_call: TRBV7-7
cdr3_nt: TGTGCTAGCAGCTTAGCGGACAGCTACGAGCAGTACTTC
cdr3_aa: CASSLADSYEQYF

d_call: TRBD2
j_call: TRBJ2-7
clone_size: .
v_call: TRBV6-1
cdr3_nt: TGTGCCAGCAGTACGACTAGCGGGGCCGTCGGGGAGCAGTACTTC
cdr3_aa: CASSTTSGAVGEQYF

d_call: .
j_call: TRBJ2-5
clone_size: few
v_call: TRBV24-1
cdr3_nt: TGTGCCACCAGTGATTCTGGGGCAGGAGAGACCCAGTACTTC
cdr3_aa: CATSDSGAGETQYF

d_call: TRBD2
j_call: TRBJ2-5
clone_size: many
v_call: TRBV5-6
cdr3_nt: TGTGCCAGCAGCTTGGATGCTAGCGGTAGTAAAGAGACCCAGTACTTC
cdr3_aa: CASSLDASGSKETQYF

d_call: .
j_call: TRBJ2-7
clone_size: few
v_call: TRBV6-2/TRBV6-3
cdr3_nt: TGTGCCAGCAGCTTTAAAGGACTGGCAATCTACGAGCAGTACTTC
cdr3_aa: CASSFKGLAIYEQYF

d_call: .
j_call: TRBJ2-7
clone_size: few
v_call: TRBV11-1
cdr3_nt: TGTGCCAGCAGCTTAGGTCAGGGGCGAAGTAAATGGTCGTACGAGCAGTACTTC
cdr3_aa: CASSLGQGRSKWSYEQYF

d_call: .
j_call: TRBJ2-3
clone_size: few
v_call: TRBV20-1
cdr3_nt: TGCAGTGGTGGAACGGGGGCTATCACAGATACGCAGTATTTT
cdr3_aa: CSGGTGAITDTQYF

d_call: .
j_call: TRBJ2-3
clone_size: few
v_call: TRBV11-2
cdr3_nt: TGTGCCAGCAGCTTAAGCCCGGATAGCACAGATACGCAGTATTTT
cdr3_aa: CASSLSPDSTDTQYF

d_call: .
j_call: TRBJ2-2
clone_size: .
v_call: TRBV29-1
cdr3_nt: TGCAGCGTTGCGGGCAGCACCGGGGAGCTGTTTTTT
cdr3_aa: CSVAGSTGELFF

d_call: .
j_call: TRBJ2-5
clone_size: .
v_call: TRBV21-1
cdr3_nt: TGTGCCAGCAGCAAAGCCCCGACGCGGGACCGATTTTGGGAGACCCAGTACTTC
cdr3_aa: CASSKAPTRDRFWETQYF

d_call: .
j_call: TRBJ1-1
clone_size: .
v_call: TRBV12-3/TRBV12-4
cdr3_nt: TGTGCCAGCAGTTTAATCAGCGCTGAAGCTTTCTTT
cdr3_aa: CASSLISAEAFF

d_call: .
j_call: TRBJ1-5
clone_size: few
v_call: TRBV18
cdr3_nt: TGTGCCAGCTCCCCGCAGGAGTATAGCAATCAGCCCCAGCATTTT
cdr3_aa: CASSPQEYSNQPQHF

d_call: .
j_call: TRBJ2-2
clone_size: few
v_call: TRBV4-2
cdr3_nt: TGTGCCAGCAGCCAAGACCGGGGCGGAGGGAACACCGGGGAGCTGTTTTTT
cdr3_aa: CASSQDRGGGNTGELFF

d_call: .
j_call: TRBJ2-2
clone_size: many
v_call: TRBV12-3/TRBV12-4
cdr3_nt: TGTGCCAGCAACCGGGGCGAGGGAACCGGGGAGCTGTTTTTT
cdr3_aa: CASNRGEGTGELFF

d_call: .
j_call: TRBJ2-3
clone_size: .
v_call: TRBV20-1
cdr3_nt: TGCAGTGCTAGAGAGCAAGTAAATACGCAGTATTTT
cdr3_aa: CSAREQVNTQYF

d_call: .
j_call: TRBJ1-2
clone_size: few
v_call: TRBV6-5
cdr3_nt: TGTGCCAGCAGTTCTCTTACAGGATTCTATGGCTACACCTTC
cdr3_aa: CASSSLTGFYGYTF

d_call: TRBD1
j_call: TRBJ2-5
clone_size: .
v_call: TRBV29-1
cdr3_nt: TGCAGCGTAGTCCGACAGGGGGTAGGGGAGACCCAGTACTTC
cdr3_aa: CSVVRQGVGETQYF

d_call: TRBD1
j_call: TRBJ2-7
clone_size: many
v_call: TRBV12-3/TRBV12-4
cdr3_nt: TGTGCCAGCAGTGGGGACAGGGAGGTCTACGAGCAGTACTTC
cdr3_aa: CASSGDREVYEQYF

d_call: .
j_call: TRBJ2-1
clone_size: few
v_call: TRBV7-9
cdr3_nt: TGTGCCAGCAGCCCCGGCAAGTACAATGAGCAGTTCTTC
cdr3_aa: CASSPGKYNEQFF

d_call: TRBD1
j_call: TRBJ1-5
clone_size: few
v_call: TRBV28
cdr3_nt: TGTGCCAGCAGTCCCGGGGGAGTACAGGGGGCCTACCAGCCCCAGCATTTT
cdr3_aa: CASSPGGVQGAYQPQHF

d_call: TRBD2
j_call: TRBJ2-1
clone_size: .
v_call: TRBV9
cdr3_nt: TGTGCCAGCAGCGTAGAACCTAGCGGGAGAGAGGAGCAGTTCTTC
cdr3_aa: CASSVEPSGREEQFF

d_call: TRBD1
j_call: TRBJ1-5
clone_size: few
v_call: TRBV24-1
cdr3_nt: TGTGCCACATCCGCAGGGGGCGCGTCTCTAAATCAGCCCCAGCATTTT
cdr3_aa: CATSAGGASLNQPQHF

d_call: .
j_call: TRBJ2-7
clone_size: .
v_call: TRBV5-1
cdr3_nt: TGCGCCAGCAGCCGCGCCGCGAATGGACAGTACGAGCAGTACTTC
cdr3_aa: CASSRAANGQYEQYF

d_call: TRBD1
j_call: TRBJ1-1
clone_size: many
v_call: TRBV3-1
cdr3_nt: TGTGCCAGCAGCCAAGTACCGGGACAGGGGTCCGAAGCTTTCTTT
cdr3_aa: CASSQVPGQGSEAFF

d_call: .
j_call: TRBJ2-1
clone_size: .
v_call: TRBV20-1
cdr3_nt: TGCAGTGCTAGGGGTTTCAGGGTCAATGAGCAGTTCTTC
cdr3_aa: CSARGFRVNEQFF

d_call: .
j_call: TRBJ2-1
clone_size: few
v_call: TRBV9
cdr3_nt: TGTGCCAGCAGCGGCACCAGTGAGCAGTTCTTC
cdr3_aa: CASSGTSEQFF

d_call: .
j_call: TRBJ2-5
clone_size: few
v_call: TRBV14
cdr3_nt: TGTGCCAGCAGAAGGGGAGCCCGGGAGACCCAGTACTTC
cdr3_aa: CASRRGARETQYF

d_call: .
j_call: TRBJ2-3
clone_size: .
v_call: TRBV27
cdr3_nt: TGTGCCAGCAGCCCCACCCCTCACGGGACGCAGTATTTT
cdr3_aa: CASSPTPHGTQYF

d_call: .
j_call: TRBJ1-3
clone_size: .
v_call: TRBV4-2
cdr3_nt: TGTGCCAGCAGCCAAGAGCCCAGGGGAAGCGCTGGAAACACCATATATTTT
cdr3_aa: CASSQEPRGSAGNTIYF

d_call: TRBD2
j_call: TRBJ2-7
clone_size: few
v_call: TRBV27
cdr3_nt: TGTGCCAGCAGGGGACTAGCGGGGGGCTACGAGCAGTACTTC
cdr3_aa: CASRGLAGGYEQYF

d_call: .
j_call: TRBJ1-3
clone_size: few
v_call: TRBV5-1
cdr3_nt: TGCGCCAGCAGCTTGGTTCCAGGGACTAAGGGAAACACCATATATTTT
cdr3_aa: CASSLVPGTKGNTIYF

d_call: .
j_call: TRBJ2-2
clone_size: few
v_call: TRBV12-3/TRBV12-4
cdr3_nt: TGTGCCAGCAGCCCCCGACAGGAGACCGGGGAGCTGTTTTTT
cdr3_aa: CASSPRQETGELFF

d_call: TRBD1
j_call: TRBJ1-5
clone_size: many
v_call: TRBV20-1
cdr3_nt: TGCAGTGCTAGAGATACAGGGGGTGCGGGCAATCAGCCCCAGCATTTT
cdr3_aa: CSARDTGGAGNQPQHF

d_call: .
j_call: TRBJ2-4
clone_size: few
v_call: TRBV5-1
cdr3_nt: TGCGCCAGCAGCTTCGGGACGGGGCCCAAAAACATTCAGTACTTC
cdr3_aa: CASSFGTGPKNIQYF

d_call: .
j_call: TRBJ2-7
clone_size: few
v_call: TRBV4-2
cdr3_nt: TGTGCCAGCAGCCAAGATAACCGGAGATCGATCTACGAGCAGTACTTC
cdr3_aa: CASSQDNRRSIYEQYF